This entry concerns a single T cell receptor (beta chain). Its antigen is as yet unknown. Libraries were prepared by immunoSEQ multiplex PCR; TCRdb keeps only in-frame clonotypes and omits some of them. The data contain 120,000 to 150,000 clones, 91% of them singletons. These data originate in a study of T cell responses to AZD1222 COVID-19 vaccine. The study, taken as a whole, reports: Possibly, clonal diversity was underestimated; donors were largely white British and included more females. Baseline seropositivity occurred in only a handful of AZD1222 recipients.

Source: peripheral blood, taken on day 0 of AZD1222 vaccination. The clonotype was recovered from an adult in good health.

In nucleotides, the CDR3 is TGTGCCAGCAATTCGGGGAGGACCCAGTACTTC. Encoded protein: CASNSGRTQYF. V usage is TRBV6-5 and J usage is TRBJ2-5, with D possibly being TRBD2 (5 bases). Looked up from germline, CDR1 is MNHEY and CDR2 is SVGAGI. The CDR3 runs 11 residues. Deletions cut 7 bases from V and 7 bases from J, with 10 bases between.